This T cell receptor beta chain was sequenced during a study of shared clonotypes between healthy human individuals. Repertoires were generated with immunoSEQ multiplex PCR, while TCRdb's copy carries only in-frame clones and drops some. There are approximately 720,000 clones in the sample; approximately 79% occur only once, and approximately 2% lies in the top ten. Germline lookup yields CDR1 SGHTA and CDR2 FQGNSA. V was trimmed by 5 bases and J by 0 bases, leaving 13 bases between them. The CDR3 sequence is 15 residues long. Sequences were obtained from memory CD4+ T cells sorted from blood. Subset meaning: CD45RA-negative fraction. The TCR was taken from a woman in her twenties or thirties in good health. The chain is built from TRBV7-2 and TRBJ1-1; D may be TRBD1 (6 bases). CDR3 sequence reads: CASSREGVMNTEAFF. The CDR3 DNA is TGTGCCAGCAGCCGCGAGGGGGTAATGAACACTGAAGCTTTCTTT. The full variable domain, in which reference TRBV7-2 and TRBJ1-1 provide the parts outside the CDR3, is GAGVSQSPSNKVTEKGKDVELRCDPISGHTALYWYRQSLGQGLEFLIYFQGNSAPDKSGLPSDRFSAERTGGSVSTLTIQRTQQEDSAVYLCASSREGVMNTEAFFGQGTRLTVV.